This TCR beta chain came from a study of T-cell memory formation after mild COVID-19. The study, taken as a whole, reports: Contracting CD4+ clones were located mainly in CM and EM, and CD8+ clones in EMRA. In pre-infection memory, a portion of responding clones appeared, which suggested that cross-reactive memory joined.

V was pared by 4 bases and J by 3 bases, with 19 bases of the junction left unmatched. CDR1 is KGHDR, CDR2 SFDVKD, per germline. This CDR3 has 20 amino acids. MiXCR, applied by TCRdb to the 5' RACE reads, yields one record per CDR3 protein. The sample holds about 110,000 distinct CDR3 sequences; around 12% are singletons and the top ten take around 26%. This clonotype was detected only a few times. The antigen remains unidentified. The rearrangement uses TRBV24-1 and TRBJ2-1, with TRBD2 matching 8 bases. The specimen was PBMCs or a T cell subset sorted from them (not recorded which). The receptor was derived from an adult woman who had mild COVID-19 (a few samples of this study predate the infection). Cell type and time point are not known. CDR3 DNA sequence: TGTGCCACCAGTGAACGCCCCGGGACTAGAGTTGTCGTTTTCTACAATGAGCAGTTCTTC. Its translation is CATSERPGTRVVVFYNEQFF.